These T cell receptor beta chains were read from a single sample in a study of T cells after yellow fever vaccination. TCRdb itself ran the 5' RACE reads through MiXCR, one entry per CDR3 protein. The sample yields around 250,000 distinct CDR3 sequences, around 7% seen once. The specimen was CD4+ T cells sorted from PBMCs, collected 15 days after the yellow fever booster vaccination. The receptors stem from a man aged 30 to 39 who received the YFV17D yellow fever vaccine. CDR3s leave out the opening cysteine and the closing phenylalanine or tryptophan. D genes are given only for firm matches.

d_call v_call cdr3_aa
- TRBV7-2 ASSLQGLSGANVLT
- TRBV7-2 ASSADSQSRGYT
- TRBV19 ASSGTRGLSYEQY
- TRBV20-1 SAGGGWTQY
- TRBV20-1 SASSRRASTDTQY
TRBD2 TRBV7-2 ASSRGGRNELF
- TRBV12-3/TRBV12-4 ASSIDGQETQY
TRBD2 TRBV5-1 ASSLVPGTSGPYEQY
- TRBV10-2 ASSGSYEQY
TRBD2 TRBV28 ASASGTRQF
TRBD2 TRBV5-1 ASSTSGESTDTQY
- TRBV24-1 ATSDLSSGTDTQY
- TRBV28 ASSLRAIYLGQETQY
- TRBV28 ASSLNGGRNTEAF
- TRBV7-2 ASSLGRDSSTDTQY
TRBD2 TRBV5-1 ASSLGPAGGPNEQF
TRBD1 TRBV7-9 ASSLTQGDNEQF
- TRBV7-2 ASSFEGREGYT
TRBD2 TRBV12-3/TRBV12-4 ASSLMVAGFHGEQF
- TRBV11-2 ASSLELSGEYGYT
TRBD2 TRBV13 ASSLASGRLDEQF
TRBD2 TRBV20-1 SARGLAESYNEQF
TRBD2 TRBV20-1 SASGLAAADTQY
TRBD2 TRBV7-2 ASRGGVAGGDTQY
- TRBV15 ATSRERHSETQY
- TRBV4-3 ASSQDVQGGNTIY
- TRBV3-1 ASSQLAATYEQY
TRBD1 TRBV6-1 ASRFTDRGEKLF
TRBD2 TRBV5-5 ASRKLAGSYNEQF
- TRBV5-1 ASSLNGEQY
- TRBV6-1 ASRRGVESPLH
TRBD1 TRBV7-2 ASSRLRGGPNEKLF
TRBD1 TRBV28 ASSTGARETQY
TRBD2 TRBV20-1 SARTPGLAGPETQY
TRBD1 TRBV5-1 ASSRGQGVADTQY
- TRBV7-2 ASSRTGGTGANEQY
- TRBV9 ASTSGQYPYNEQF
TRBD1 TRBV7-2 ASSPEQGRYTEAF
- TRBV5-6 ASSLALYSGAIYNEQF
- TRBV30 AWIRGWTGELF
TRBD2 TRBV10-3 AISESSTGGFTDTQY
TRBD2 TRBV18 ASSPETGTSGRGETQY
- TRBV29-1 SGGDFYEQY
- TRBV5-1 ASSLGSLAALAKNIQY
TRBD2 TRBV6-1 ASSQIAGGEGELF
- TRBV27 ASSLRPGNSPLH
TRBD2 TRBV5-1 ASSLEGRATDTQY
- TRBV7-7 ASSFEAGGQETQY
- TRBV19 ASSIRTIHEQY
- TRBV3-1 ASSPPPPKGEQY
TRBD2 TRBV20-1 SATETSGGKQF